This T cell receptor (beta chain) was captured by sequencing in a study of neoadjuvant anti-PD-1 for oral cavity cancer. Assay used: immunoSEQ multiplex PCR; TCRdb lists only in-frame clones, some missing. The table shows about 72,000 clones, with 80% to 90% occurring only once. The germline CDR1 and CDR2 sequences are GTSNPN and SVGIG (reference sequence). V lost 0 bases to trimming and J lost 4 bases, with 13 bases between them. The CDR3 loop spans 15 amino acids. This TCR was sampled from a person aged 40 to 85 with oral cavity squamous cell carcinoma. Sequencing used PBMCs, obtained before nivolumab (anti-PD-1) treatment. The rearrangement uses TRBV30 and TRBJ1-3; D call uncertain. DNA of the CDR3: TGTGCCTGGAGTGTTCTCGCAGGCACAGGAAACACCATATATTTT. Protein product: CAWSVLAGTGNTIYF. The full variable domain, rest sourced from reference TRBV30 and TRBJ1-3, is SQTIHQWPATLVQPVGSPLSLECTVEGTSNPNLYWYRQAAGRGLQLLFYSVGIGQISSEVPQNLSASRPQDRQFILSSKKLLLSDSGFYLCAWSVLAGTGNTIYFGEGSWLTVV.